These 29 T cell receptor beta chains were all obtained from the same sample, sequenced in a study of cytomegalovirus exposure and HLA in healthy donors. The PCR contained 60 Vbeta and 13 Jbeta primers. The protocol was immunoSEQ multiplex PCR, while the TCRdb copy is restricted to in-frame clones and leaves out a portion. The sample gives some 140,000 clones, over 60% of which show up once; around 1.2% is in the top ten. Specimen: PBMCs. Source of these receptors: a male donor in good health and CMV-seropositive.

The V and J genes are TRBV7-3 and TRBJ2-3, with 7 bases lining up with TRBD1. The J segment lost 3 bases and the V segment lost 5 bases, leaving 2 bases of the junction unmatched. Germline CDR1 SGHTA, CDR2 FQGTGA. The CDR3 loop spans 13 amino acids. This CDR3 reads CASSMGQTDTQYF. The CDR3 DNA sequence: TGTGCCAGCAGCATGGGACAGACAGATACGCAGTATTTT.

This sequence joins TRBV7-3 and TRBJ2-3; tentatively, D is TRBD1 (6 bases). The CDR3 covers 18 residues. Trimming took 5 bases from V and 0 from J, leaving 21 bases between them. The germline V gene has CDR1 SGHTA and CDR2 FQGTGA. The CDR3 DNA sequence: TGTGCCAGCAGCCTCACCTCGCAGGGGATCGGGAGCACAGATACGCAGTATTTT. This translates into CASSLTSQGIGSTDTQYF. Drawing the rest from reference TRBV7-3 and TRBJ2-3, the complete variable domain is GAGVSQTPSNKVTEKGKYVELRCDPISGHTALYWYRQSLGQGPEFLIYFQGTGAADDSGLPNDRFFAVRPEGSVSTLKIQRTERGDSAVYLCASSLTSQGIGSTDTQYFGPGTRLTVL.

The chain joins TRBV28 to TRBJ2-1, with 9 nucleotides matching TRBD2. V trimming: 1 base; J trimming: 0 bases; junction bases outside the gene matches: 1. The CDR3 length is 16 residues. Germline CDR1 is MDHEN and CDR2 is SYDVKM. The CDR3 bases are TGTGCCAGCAGTTTATTGCGGGGGGGCTCCTACAATGAGCAGTTCTTC. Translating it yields CASSLLRGGSYNEQFF.

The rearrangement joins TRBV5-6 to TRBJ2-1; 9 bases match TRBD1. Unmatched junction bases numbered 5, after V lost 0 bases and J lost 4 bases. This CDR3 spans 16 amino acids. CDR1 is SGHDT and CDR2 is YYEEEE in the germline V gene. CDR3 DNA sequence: TGTGCCAGCAGCTTGGATTCGGGGACAGGGTACAATGAGCAGTTCTTC. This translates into CASSLDSGTGYNEQFF.

CDR3 amino acids: CASSEGQVGYEQYF. The DNA for the CDR3 is TGCGCCAGCAGTGAAGGTCAGGTAGGCTACGAGCAGTACTTC. The genes are TRBV10-1 and TRBJ2-7; D not certain. This CDR3 region has 14 residues. Germline V gene sequence: CDR1 WNHNN, CDR2 SYGVQD (reference sequence). Trimming took 3 bases from V and 3 from J, leaving 12 bases between them.

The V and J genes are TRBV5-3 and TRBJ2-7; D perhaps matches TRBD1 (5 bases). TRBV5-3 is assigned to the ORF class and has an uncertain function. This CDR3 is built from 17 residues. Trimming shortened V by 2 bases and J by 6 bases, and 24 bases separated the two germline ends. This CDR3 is CARSFRNPRARTGEQYF. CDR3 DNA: TGTGCCAGAAGCTTCCGGAACCCCAGGGCTAGGACGGGCGAGCAGTACTTC.

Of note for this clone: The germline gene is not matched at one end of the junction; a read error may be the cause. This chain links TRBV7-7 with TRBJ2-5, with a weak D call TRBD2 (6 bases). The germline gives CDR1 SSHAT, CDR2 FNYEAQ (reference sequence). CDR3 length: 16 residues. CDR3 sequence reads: CASSPRLVSGQETQYF. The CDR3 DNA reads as TGTGCTAGCAGCCCAAGACTAGTTTCGGGCCAAGAGACCCAGTACTTC.

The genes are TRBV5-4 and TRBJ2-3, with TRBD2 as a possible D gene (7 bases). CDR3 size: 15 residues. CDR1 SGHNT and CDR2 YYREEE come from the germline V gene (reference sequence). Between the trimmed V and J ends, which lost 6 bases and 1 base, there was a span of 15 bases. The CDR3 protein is CASKEGGSGTDTQYF. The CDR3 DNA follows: TGTGCCAGCAAGGAGGGGGGGTCCGGCACAGATACGCAGTATTTT. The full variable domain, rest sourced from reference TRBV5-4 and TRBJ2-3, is ETGVTQSPTHLIKTRGQQVTLRCSSQSGHNTVSWYQQALGQGPQFIFQYYREEENGRGNFPPRFSGLQFPNYSSELNVNALELDDSALYLCASKEGGSGTDTQYFGPGTRLTVL.

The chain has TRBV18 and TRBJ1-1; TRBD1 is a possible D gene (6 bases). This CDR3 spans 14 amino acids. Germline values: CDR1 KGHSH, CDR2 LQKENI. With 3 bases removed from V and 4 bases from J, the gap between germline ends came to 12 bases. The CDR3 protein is CASSPGTMGTEAFF. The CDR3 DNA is TGTGCCAGCTCACCCGGGACAATGGGCACTGAAGCTTTCTTT.

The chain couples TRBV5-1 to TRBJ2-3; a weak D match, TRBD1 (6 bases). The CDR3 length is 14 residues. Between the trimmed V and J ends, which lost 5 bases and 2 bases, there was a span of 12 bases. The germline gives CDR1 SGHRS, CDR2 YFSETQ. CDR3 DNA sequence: TGCGCCAGCAGACTGAGACAGGTCACAGATACGCAGTATTTT. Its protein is CASRLRQVTDTQYF.

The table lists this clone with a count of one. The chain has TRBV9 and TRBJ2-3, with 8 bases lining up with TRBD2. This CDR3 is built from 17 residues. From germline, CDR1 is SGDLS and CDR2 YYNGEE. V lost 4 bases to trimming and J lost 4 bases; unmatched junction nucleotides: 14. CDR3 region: CASSSPFHPAGADTQYF. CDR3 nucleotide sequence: TGTGCCAGCAGCTCACCTTTCCACCCAGCGGGGGCAGATACGCAGTATTTT.

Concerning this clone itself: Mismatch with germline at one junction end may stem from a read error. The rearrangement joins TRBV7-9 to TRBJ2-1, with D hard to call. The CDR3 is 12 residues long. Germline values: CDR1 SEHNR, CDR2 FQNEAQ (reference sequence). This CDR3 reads CSSSPVSNEQFF. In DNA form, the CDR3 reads TGTTCCAGCAGTCCGGTGTCCAATGAGCAGTTCTTC.

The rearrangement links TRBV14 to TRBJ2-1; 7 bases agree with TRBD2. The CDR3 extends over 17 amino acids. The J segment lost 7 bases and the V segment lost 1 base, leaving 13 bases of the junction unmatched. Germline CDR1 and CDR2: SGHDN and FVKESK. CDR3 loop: CASSQVSNGRWWNEQFF. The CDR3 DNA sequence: TGTGCCAGCAGCCAAGTGTCCAACGGGAGGTGGTGGAATGAGCAGTTCTTC. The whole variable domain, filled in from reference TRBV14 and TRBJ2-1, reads EAGVTQFPSHSVIEKGQTVTLRCDPISGHDNLYWYRRVMGKEIKFLLHFVKESKQDESGMPNNRFLAERTGGTYSTLKVQPAELEDSGVYFCASSQVSNGRWWNEQFFGPGTRLTVL.

CDR3 region: CSFGGAKDTQYF. CDR3 bases: TGCAGCTTCGGGGGGGCCAAAGATACGCAGTATTTT. This chain uses TRBV29-1 with TRBJ2-3; the match to TRBD2 covers 8 bases. J was trimmed by 5 bases and V by 8 bases; bases with no gene match: 6. The CDR3 runs 12 residues. Germline lookup yields CDR1 SQVTM and CDR2 ANQGSEA.

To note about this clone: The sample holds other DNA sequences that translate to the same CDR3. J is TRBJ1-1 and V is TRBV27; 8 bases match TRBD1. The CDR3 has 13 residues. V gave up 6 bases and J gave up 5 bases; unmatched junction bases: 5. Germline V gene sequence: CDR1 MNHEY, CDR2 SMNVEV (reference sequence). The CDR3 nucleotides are TGTGCCAGCAGAATAACAGGGGGAACTGAAGCTTTCTTT. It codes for CASRITGGTEAFF.

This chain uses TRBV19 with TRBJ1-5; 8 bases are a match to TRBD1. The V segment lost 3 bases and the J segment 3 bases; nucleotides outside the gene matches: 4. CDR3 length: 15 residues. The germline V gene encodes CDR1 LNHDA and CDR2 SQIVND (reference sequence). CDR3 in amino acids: CASSIGTGHNQPQHF. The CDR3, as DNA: TGTGCCAGTAGTATCGGGACAGGACACAATCAGCCCCAGCATTTT.

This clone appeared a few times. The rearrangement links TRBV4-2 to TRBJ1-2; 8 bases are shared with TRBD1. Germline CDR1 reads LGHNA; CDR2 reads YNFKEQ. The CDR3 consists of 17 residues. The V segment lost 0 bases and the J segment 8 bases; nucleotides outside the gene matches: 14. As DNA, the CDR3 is TGTGCCAGCAGCCAAGATTCGGCCCCCGACAGGGGATTCGGCTACACCTTC. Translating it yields CASSQDSAPDRGFGYTF.

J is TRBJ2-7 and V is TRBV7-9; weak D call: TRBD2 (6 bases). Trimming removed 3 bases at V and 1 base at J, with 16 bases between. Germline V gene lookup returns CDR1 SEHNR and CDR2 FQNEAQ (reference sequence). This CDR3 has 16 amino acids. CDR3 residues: CASSFSVRRESYEQYF. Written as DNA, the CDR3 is TGTGCCAGCAGCTTCAGTGTTCGGCGGGAATCCTACGAGCAGTACTTC.

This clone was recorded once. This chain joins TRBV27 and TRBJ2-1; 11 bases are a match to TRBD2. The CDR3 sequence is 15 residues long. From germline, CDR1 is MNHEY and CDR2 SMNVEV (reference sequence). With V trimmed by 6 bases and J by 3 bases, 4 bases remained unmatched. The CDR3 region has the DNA TGTGCCAGCAGGCCGGGACTAGCGGTCTACAATGAGCAGTTCTTC. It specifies CASRPGLAVYNEQFF.

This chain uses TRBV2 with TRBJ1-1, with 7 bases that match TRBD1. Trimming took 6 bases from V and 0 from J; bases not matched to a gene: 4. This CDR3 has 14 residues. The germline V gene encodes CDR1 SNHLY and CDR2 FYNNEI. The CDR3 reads CASSEQGMNTEAFF. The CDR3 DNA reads TGTGCCAGCAGCGAACAGGGGATGAACACTGAAGCTTTCTTT.

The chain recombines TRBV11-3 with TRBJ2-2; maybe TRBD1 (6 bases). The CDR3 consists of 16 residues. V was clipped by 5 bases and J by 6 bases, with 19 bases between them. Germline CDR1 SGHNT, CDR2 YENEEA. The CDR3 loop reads CASSHVGRGVAGELFF. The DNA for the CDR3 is TGTGCCAGCAGCCATGTAGGCAGGGGAGTAGCCGGGGAGCTGTTTTTT.

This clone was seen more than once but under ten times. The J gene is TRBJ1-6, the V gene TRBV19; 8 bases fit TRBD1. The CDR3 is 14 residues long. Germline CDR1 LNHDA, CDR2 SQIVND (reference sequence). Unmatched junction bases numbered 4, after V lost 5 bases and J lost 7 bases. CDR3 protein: CASSEQGVNSPLHF. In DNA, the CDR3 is TGTGCCAGTAGTGAACAGGGGGTAAATTCACCCCTCCACTTT. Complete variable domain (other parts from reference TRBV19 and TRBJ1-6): DGGITQSPKYLFRKEGQNVTLSCEQNLNHDAMYWYRQDPGQGLRLIYYSQIVNDFQKGDIAEGYSVSREKKESFPLTVTSAQKNPTAFYLCASSEQGVNSPLHFGNGTRLTVT.

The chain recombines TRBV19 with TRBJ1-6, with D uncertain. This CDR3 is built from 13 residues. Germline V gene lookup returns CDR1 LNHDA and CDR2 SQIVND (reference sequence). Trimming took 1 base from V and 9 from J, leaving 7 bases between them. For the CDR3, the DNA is TGTGCCAGTAGTATAGGGGAGGCTTCACCCCTCCACTTT. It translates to CASSIGEASPLHF.

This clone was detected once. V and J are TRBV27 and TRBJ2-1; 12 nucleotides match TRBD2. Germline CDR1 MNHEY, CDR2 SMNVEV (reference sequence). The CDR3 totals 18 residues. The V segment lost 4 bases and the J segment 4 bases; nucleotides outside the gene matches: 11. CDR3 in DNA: TGTGCCAGCAGTTCTACTCGCGGGACTAGCGGGTTATACAATGAGCAGTTCTTC. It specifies CASSSTRGTSGLYNEQFF.

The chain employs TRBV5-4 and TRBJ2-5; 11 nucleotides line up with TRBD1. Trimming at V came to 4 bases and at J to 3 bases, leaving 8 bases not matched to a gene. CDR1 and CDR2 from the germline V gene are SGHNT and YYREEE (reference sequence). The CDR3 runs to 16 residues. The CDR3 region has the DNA TGTGCCAGCAGCCCGCTGGGACAGGGGGTGGAAGAGACCCAGTACTTC. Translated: CASSPLGQGVEETQYF.

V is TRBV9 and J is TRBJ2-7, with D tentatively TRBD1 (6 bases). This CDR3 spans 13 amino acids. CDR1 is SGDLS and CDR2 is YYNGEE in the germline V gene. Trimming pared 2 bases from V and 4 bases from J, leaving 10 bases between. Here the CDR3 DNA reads TGTGCCAGCAGCGTGGGACACGGATACGAGCAGTACTTC. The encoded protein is CASSVGHGYEQYF.

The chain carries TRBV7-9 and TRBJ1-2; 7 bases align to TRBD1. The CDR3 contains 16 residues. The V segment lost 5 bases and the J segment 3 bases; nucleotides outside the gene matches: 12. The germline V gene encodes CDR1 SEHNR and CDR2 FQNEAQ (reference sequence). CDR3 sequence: CASSPIGGRGYYGYTF. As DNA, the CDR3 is TGTGCCAGCAGCCCGATCGGTGGCAGGGGGTACTATGGCTACACCTTC.

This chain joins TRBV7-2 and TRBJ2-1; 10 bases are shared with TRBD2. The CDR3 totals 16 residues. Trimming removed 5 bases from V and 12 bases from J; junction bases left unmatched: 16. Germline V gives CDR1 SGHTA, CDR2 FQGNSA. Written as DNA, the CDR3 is TGTGCCAGCAGCCTGCAAGCGGGAGGGGTACAATCAGGGCAGTTCTTC. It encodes CASSLQAGGVQSGQFF.

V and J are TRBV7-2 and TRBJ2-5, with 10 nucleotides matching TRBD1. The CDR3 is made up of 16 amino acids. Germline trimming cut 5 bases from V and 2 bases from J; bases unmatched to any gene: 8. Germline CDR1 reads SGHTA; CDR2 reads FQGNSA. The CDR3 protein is CASSPGTGVSQETQYF. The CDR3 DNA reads TGTGCCAGCAGCCCCGGGACAGGGGTTTCACAAGAGACCCAGTACTTC.